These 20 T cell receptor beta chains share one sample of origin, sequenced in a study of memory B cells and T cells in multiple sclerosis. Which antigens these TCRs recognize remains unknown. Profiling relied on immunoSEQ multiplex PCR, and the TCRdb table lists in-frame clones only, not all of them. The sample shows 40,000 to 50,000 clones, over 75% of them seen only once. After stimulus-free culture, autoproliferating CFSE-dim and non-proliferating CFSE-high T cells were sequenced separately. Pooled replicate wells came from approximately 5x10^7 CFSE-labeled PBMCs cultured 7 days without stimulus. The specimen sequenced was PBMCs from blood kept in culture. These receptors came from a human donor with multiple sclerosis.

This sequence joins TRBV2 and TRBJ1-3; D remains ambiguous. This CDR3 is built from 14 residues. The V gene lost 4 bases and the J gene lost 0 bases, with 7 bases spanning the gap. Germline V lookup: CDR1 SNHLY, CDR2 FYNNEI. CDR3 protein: CASSAVSSGNTIYF. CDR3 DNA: TGTGCCAGCAGTGCTGTCAGCTCTGGAAACACCATATATTTT.

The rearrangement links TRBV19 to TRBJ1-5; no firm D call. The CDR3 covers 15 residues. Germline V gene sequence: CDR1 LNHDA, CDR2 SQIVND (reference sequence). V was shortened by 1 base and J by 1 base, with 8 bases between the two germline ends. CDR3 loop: CASSIGGESNQPQHF. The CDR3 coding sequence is TGTGCCAGTAGTATAGGGGGTGAGAGCAATCAGCCCCAGCATTTT.

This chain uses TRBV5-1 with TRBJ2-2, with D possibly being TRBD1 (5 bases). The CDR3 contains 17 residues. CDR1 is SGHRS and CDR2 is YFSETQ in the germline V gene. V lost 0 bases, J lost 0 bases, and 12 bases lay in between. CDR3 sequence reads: CASSLVAGPTNTGELFF. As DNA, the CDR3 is TGCGCCAGCAGCTTGGTGGCAGGGCCGACGAACACCGGGGAGCTGTTTTTT.

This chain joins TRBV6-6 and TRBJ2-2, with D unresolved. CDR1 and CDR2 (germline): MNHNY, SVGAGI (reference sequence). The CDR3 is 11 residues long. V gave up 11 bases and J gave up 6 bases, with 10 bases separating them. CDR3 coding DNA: TGTGCCGGATATAAAGCCGGGGAGCTGTTTTTT. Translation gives CAGYKAGELFF.

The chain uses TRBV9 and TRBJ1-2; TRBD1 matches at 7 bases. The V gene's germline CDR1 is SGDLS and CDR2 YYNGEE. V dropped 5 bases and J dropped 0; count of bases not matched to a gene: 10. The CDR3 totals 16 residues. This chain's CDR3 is CASRPFTGAANYGYTF. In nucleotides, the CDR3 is TGTGCCAGCAGGCCTTTTACAGGGGCCGCTAACTATGGCTACACCTTC.

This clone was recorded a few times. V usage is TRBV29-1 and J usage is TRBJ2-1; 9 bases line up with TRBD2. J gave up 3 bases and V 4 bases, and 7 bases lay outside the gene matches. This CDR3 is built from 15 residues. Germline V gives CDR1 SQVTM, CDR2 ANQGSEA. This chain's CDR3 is CSVGRLAGNYNEQFF. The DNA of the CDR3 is TGCAGCGTTGGACGGCTAGCGGGGAACTACAATGAGCAGTTCTTC.

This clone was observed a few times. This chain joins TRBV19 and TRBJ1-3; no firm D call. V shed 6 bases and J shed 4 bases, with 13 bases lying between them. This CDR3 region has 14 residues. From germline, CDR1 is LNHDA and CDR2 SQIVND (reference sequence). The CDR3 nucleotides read TGTGCCAGTAGCCTTTCGGGTTCCGGAAACACCATATATTTT. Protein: CASSLSGSGNTIYF.

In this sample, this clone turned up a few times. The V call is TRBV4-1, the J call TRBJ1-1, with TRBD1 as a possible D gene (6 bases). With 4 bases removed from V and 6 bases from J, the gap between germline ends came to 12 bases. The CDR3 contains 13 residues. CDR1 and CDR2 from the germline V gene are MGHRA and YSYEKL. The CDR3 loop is CASSRLGGPEAFF. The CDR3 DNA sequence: TGCGCCAGCAGCCGACTGGGGGGCCCTGAAGCTTTCTTT.

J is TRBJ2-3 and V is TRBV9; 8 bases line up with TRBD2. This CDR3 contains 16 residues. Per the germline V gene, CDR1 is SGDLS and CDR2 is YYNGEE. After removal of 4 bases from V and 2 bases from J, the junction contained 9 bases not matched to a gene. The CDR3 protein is CASSLSGDANTDTQYF. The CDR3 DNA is TGTGCCAGCAGCCTTAGCGGGGACGCGAACACAGATACGCAGTATTTT. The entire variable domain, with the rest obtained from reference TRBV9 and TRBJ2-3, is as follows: DSGVTQTPKHLITATGQRVTLRCSPRSGDLSVYWYQQSLDQGLQFLIQYYNGEERAKGNILERFSAQQFPDLHSELNLSSLELGDSALYFCASSLSGDANTDTQYFGPGTRLTVL.

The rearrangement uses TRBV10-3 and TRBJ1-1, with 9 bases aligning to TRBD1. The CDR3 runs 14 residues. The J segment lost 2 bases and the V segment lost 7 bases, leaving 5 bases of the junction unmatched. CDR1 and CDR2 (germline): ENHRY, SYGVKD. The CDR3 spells CAINPGQGNTEAFF. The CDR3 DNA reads TGTGCCATCAATCCGGGACAGGGAAACACTGAAGCTTTCTTT.

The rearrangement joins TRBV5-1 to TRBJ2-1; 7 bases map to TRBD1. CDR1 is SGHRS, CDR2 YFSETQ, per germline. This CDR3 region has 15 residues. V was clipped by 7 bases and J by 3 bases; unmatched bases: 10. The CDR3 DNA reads TGCGCCAGCGCAACAGGGGCCGGGGTCTACAATGAGCAGTTCTTC. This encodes CASATGAGVYNEQFF.

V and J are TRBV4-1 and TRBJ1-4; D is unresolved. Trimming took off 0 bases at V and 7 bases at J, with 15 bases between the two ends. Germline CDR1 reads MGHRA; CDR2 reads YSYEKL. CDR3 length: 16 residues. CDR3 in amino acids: CASSQEARTWGEKLFF. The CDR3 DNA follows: TGCGCCAGCAGCCAAGAAGCGAGGACCTGGGGTGAAAAACTGTTTTTT.

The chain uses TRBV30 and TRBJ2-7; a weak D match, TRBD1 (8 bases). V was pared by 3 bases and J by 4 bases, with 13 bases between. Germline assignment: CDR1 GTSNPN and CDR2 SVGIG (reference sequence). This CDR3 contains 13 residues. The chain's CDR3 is CAWRDRGGYEQYF. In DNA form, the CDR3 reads TGTGCCTGGAGAGACAGGGGAGGGTACGAGCAGTACTTC.

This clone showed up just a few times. The chain's CDR3 is CATSSFRGQGAEAFF. In nucleotides, the CDR3 is TGTGCCACCAGCAGTTTCCGGGGACAGGGTGCTGAAGCTTTCTTT. This sequence joins TRBV15 and TRBJ1-1; TRBD1 agrees at 9 bases. Trimming took 3 bases from V and 6 from J; bases not matched to a gene: 8. The CDR3 is 15 amino acids. Germline CDR1 LNHNV, CDR2 YYDKDF (reference sequence).

CDR3 coding DNA: TGTGCCATCAGTGACGGCCATCGCTACGAGCAGTACTTC. It codes for CAISDGHRYEQYF. The rearrangement joins TRBV10-3 to TRBJ2-7; D ambiguous. This CDR3 spans 13 amino acids. The germline CDR1 and CDR2 sequences are ENHRY and SYGVKD. V lost 3 bases, J lost 3 bases, and 9 bases lay in between.

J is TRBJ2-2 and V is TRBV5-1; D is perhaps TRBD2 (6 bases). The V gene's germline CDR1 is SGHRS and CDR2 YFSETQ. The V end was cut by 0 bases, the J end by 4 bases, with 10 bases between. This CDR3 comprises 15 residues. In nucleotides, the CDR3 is TGCGCCAGCAGCTTGGATGGGGGGTCCACCGGGGAGCTGTTTTTT. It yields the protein CASSLDGGSTGELFF.

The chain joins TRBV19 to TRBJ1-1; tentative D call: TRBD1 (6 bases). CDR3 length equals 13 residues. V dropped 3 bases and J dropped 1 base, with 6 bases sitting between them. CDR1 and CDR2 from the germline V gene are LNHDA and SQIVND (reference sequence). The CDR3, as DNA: TGTGCCAGTAGTATGACAGGGAACACTGAAGCTTTCTTT. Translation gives CASSMTGNTEAFF.

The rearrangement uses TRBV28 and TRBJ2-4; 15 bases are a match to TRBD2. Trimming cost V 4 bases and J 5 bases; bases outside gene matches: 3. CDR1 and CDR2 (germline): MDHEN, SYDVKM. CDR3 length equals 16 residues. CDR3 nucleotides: TGTGCCAGCAGTTGGACTAGCGGGGGGGATGAAAACATTCAGTACTTC. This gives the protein CASSWTSGGDENIQYF.

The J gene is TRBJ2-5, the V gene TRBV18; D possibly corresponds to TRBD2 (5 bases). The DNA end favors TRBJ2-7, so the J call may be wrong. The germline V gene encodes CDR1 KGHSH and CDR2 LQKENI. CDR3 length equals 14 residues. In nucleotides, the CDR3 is TGTGCCAGCTCACCGCCGGGAAAATCCTACGAGCAGTACTTC. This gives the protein CASSPPGKSYEQYF.

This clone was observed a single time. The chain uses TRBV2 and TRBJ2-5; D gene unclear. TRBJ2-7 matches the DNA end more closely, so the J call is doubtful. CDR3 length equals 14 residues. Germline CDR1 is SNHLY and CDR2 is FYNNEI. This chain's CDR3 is CASSDRPWYYEQYF. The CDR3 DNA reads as TGTGCCAGCAGTGACAGGCCTTGGTACTACGAGCAGTACTTC.